This TCR beta chain is drawn from a study of OX40 agonist ivuxolimab in advanced cancers. Trimming at V came to 5 bases and at J to 8 bases, leaving 7 bases not matched to a gene. In germline, CDR1 is SEHNR, CDR2 FQNEAQ (reference sequence). This CDR3 has 15 amino acids. This table comes from immunoSEQ multiplex PCR, and its TCRdb copy is limited to in-frame clones, with some not included. The sample gives 80,000 to 100,000 clones, roughly 85% of which show up once; about 0.5% is in the top ten. A few counts support this clone. Autoimmune disease history or systemic immunosuppression was exclusionary.

The starting material was CD4+ or CD8+ T cells sorted from blood, obtained in a trial of the OX40 agonist ivuxolimab. V and J are TRBV7-9 and TRBJ2-1; 12 bases align to TRBD1. This TCR was recovered from an adult with an advanced solid tumor such as melanoma, head and neck, liver or kidney cancer. The CDR3 region has the DNA TGTGCCAGCAGCCTTCCGGGACAGGGGGCCGATGAGCAGTTCTTC. Translated: CASSLPGQGADEQFF. The full variable domain, completed using reference TRBV7-9 and TRBJ2-1, is DTGVSQNPRHKITKRGQNVTFRCDPISEHNRLYWYRQTLGQGPEFLTYFQNEAQLEKSRLLSDRFSAERPKGSFSTLEIQRTEQGDSAMYLCASSLPGQGADEQFFGPGTRLTVL.